The present T cell receptor beta chain was sequenced within a study of shared clonotypes between healthy human individuals. Study-level results: Sharing across four donors was seen in 4% to 5.5% of naive CD4 clonotypes.

V lost 0 bases and J lost 6; bases outside the gene matches: 9. CDR1 and CDR2 from the germline V gene are SGHNT and YENEEA. The CDR3 extends over 17 amino acids. The table came from immunoSEQ multiplex PCR; TCRdb's copy has only in-frame clones and leaves some out. The sample lists over 1.4 million clones; 95% to 97% were seen once. A remark on this clone: The antigen remains undetermined.

The sequence was obtained from a man aged 30-40 years in good health. The sequenced material came from naive CD4+ T cells sorted from blood. As to subset: CD45RA+ positively selected. The rearrangement links TRBV11-3 to TRBJ2-3; 10 bases align to TRBD2. The CDR3 sequence is CASSLDPSSGRSDTQYF. CDR3 DNA: TGTGCCAGCAGCTTAGACCCCTCTAGCGGGAGAAGTGATACGCAGTATTTT.